The 2 T cell receptor beta chains below all came from one sample that was sequenced in a study of blood T cell repertoires in COVID-19. Assay: immunoSEQ multiplex PCR; the TCRdb copy retains only in-frame clones and omits some. This sample yields some 160,000 clones, of which roughly 90% are seen a single time; approximately 2.9% belongs to the top ten. Sequenced input: peripheral blood. These receptors all stem from a man aged 55 to 70 with acute or convalescent COVID-19.

The chain links TRBV29-1 to TRBJ1-2; the match to TRBD1 covers 7 bases. CDR1 SQVTM and CDR2 ANQGSEA come from the germline V gene. V trimming: 6 bases; J trimming: 2 bases; junction bases outside the gene matches: 15. The CDR3 extends over 16 amino acids. This chain's CDR3 is CSVMMGGQQLNYGYTF. The DNA for the CDR3 is TGCAGCGTAATGATGGGGGGACAGCAACTAAACTATGGCTACACCTTC.

The chain combines TRBV10-3 with TRBJ1-4, with a possible D match to TRBD1 (6 bases). Germline V gene data show CDR1 as ENHRY and CDR2 as SYGVKD. V lost 0 bases, J lost 0 bases, and 14 bases lay in between. This CDR3 contains 18 residues. In DNA form, the CDR3 reads TGTGCCATCAGTGAGTCCGGGACACGGGTTGCAACTAATGAAAAACTGTTTTTT. Translating it yields CAISESGTRVATNEKLFF.